Below, 8 T cell receptor beta chains from the same sample are listed, as sequenced in a study of tumor and adjacent non-tumor tissue in lung cancer listed by TCRdb under 2018. RNA was extracted from bulk unsorted tissue and checked for quality with a NanoDrop ND-1000 and an Agilent 2100. The library was generated by multiplex PCR. For sequencing, an Illumina HiSeq 2500 was employed. TCRbeta libraries were built by three rounds of nested PCR using primers (Table S4), following protocols modified from ARM-PCR. TCRdb itself trimmed the public reads at Q25 with fastp, ran MiXCR and retained productive beta chains. Rows with a matching CDR3 protein are joined into one entry that keeps the most common DNA and genes. The sample has 100,000 to 150,000 distinct CDR3 sequences on record, about 66% of them singletons. More than 10% of the sample goes to the ten largest clones. Sample: lung tumor tissue. These receptors came from a man aged 30 to 39 with non-small cell lung cancer.

The chain has TRBV11-2 and TRBJ2-5; either TRBD1 or TRBD2 may supply D (5 bases each). Germline V gene sequence: CDR1 SGHAT, CDR2 FQNNGV. This CDR3 region has 16 residues. CDR3 protein: CTSSLGVRRGTETQYF. Here the CDR3 DNA reads TGTACAAGCAGCTTAGGTGTACGGCGAGGGACAGAGACCCAGTACTTC.

Comments on this clonotype: Its ends do not fully match the called genes, so a read error is possible. This sequence joins TRBV10-2 and TRBJ2-5; D is uncertain. This CDR3 has 11 amino acids. Looked up from germline, CDR1 is WSHSY and CDR2 is SAAADI. In nucleotides, the CDR3 is TGCGTCAGCAGTGAAGGGGAGACCCAGTACTTC. It yields the protein CVSSEGETQYF.

This clonotype turned up a few times. A clone one base away is much larger, so this may be a read error. The chain carries TRBV11-1 and TRBJ1-1; 11 nucleotides line up with TRBD1. The CDR3 contains 15 residues. Germline V CDR1 and CDR2: SGHAT, FQDESV (reference sequence). CDR3 amino acids: CAGSVGQGVGTEAFF. The CDR3 nucleotides are TGTGCCGGCAGCGTGGGACAGGGGGTTGGGACTGAAGCTTTCTTT. Combining the CDR3 with reference TRBV11-1 and TRBJ1-1 gives the whole variable domain EAEVAQSPRYKITEKSQAVAFWCDPISGHATLYWYRQILGQGPELLVQFQDESVVDDSQLPKDRFSAERLKGVDSTLKIQPAELGDSAMYLCAGSVGQGVGTEAFFGQGTRLTVV.

This clonotype showed up just once. At one end the junction does not follow the germline gene, possibly because of a read error. V is TRBV29-1 and J is TRBJ1-6, with 9 bases aligning to TRBD1. This CDR3 contains 15 residues. Germline loops: CDR1 SQVTM, CDR2 ANQGSEA. DNA of the CDR3: TGCAGCGTTTCAACCGGGACAGGGACCAATTCATCCCTCCACTTT. This codes for CSVSTGTGTNSSLHF.

The V and J genes are TRBV11-2 and TRBJ2-1; TRBD2 matches 8 bases. The CDR3 runs to 16 residues. Germline loops: CDR1 SGHAT, CDR2 FQNNGV. V lost 2 bases, J lost 6 bases, and 9 bases stayed unmatched. The CDR3 spells CASSLRPAGALNEQFF. In DNA, the CDR3 is TGTGCCAGCAGCTTACGGCCAGCGGGAGCCCTCAATGAGCAGTTCTTC.

Notes on this clonotype: A clone one base away is much larger, so this may be a read error. This chain connects TRBV20-1 to TRBJ1-2; D gene uncertain. Germline V gives CDR1 DFQATT, CDR2 SNEGSKA (reference sequence). The CDR3 has 11 amino acids. This CDR3 is CSTSPDYGYTF. The DNA for the CDR3 is TGCAGTACTAGTCCGGACTATGGCTACACCTTC.

The chain links TRBV5-1 to TRBJ2-5; 10 bases are a match to TRBD2. The CDR3 loop spans 14 amino acids. Trimming removed 6 bases from V and 4 bases from J; junction bases left unmatched: 6. Per germline, CDR1 SGHRS and CDR2 YFSETQ. CDR3 loop: CASTSGSAGETQYF. CDR3 coding DNA: TGCGCCAGCACTAGCGGGAGTGCGGGAGAGACCCAGTACTTC.

This clonotype showed up just once. The junction departs from germline at one end; a sequencing error may be responsible. This sequence joins TRBV20-1 and TRBJ2-3; 11 nucleotides line up with TRBD1. The CDR3 has 15 residues. The V gene's germline CDR1 is DFQATT and CDR2 SNEGSKA (reference sequence). CDR3 sequence reads: CNAGDRDRGTDTQYF. In DNA form, the CDR3 reads TGCAATGCTGGGGACCGGGACAGGGGGACAGATACGCAGTATTTT.